One sample yielded the 18 T cell receptor beta chains listed below, sequenced in a study of cytomegalovirus exposure and HLA in healthy donors. The PCR used 60 Vbeta and 13 Jbeta primers. Assay used: immunoSEQ multiplex PCR; TCRdb lists only in-frame clones, some missing. The sample has approximately 82,000 clones; over 9% are singletons. What was sequenced was PBMCs. Source of these receptors: a man in his sixties in good health and CMV-seropositive.

This clone appeared a few times. The V call is TRBV28, the J call TRBJ1-2; 7 bases line up with TRBD1. Trimming at V came to 6 bases and at J to 3 bases, leaving 4 bases not matched to a gene. This CDR3 contains 13 residues. Per germline, CDR1 MDHEN and CDR2 SYDVKM. The CDR3 DNA sequence: TGTGCCAGCAGACCCACAGGGGACTATGGCTACACCTTC. Translating it yields CASRPTGDYGYTF.

The rearrangement links TRBV27 to TRBJ2-1; tentatively, D is TRBD2 (7 bases). The CDR3 consists of 17 residues. V lost 5 bases and J lost 7, with 24 bases in between. Germline-derived CDR1 and CDR2 are MNHEY and SMNVEV (reference sequence). The CDR3 coding sequence is TGTGCCAGCAGTCCTACCCAGGTGGGGGGGCGTACGAATGAGCAGTTCTTC. It codes for CASSPTQVGGRTNEQFF.

J is TRBJ2-1 and V is TRBV5-4; D gene uncertain. The V end was cut by 0 bases, the J end by 0 bases, with 10 bases between. This CDR3 spans 16 amino acids. Germline CDR1 is SGHNT and CDR2 is YYREEE (reference sequence). CDR3 protein: CASSLGSLSSYNEQFF. The CDR3 DNA sequence: TGTGCCAGCAGCTTGGGCTCCCTGAGCTCCTACAATGAGCAGTTCTTC.

This chain uses TRBV28 with TRBJ1-1, with TRBD1 identical over 7 bases. Germline lookup yields CDR1 MDHEN and CDR2 SYDVKM. The trim removed 5 bases at V and 1 base at J, leaving 4 bases unmatched. The CDR3 runs to 14 residues. CDR3 nucleotide sequence: TGTGCCAGCAGTAAACAGGGGAGGAACACTGAAGCTTTCTTT. This encodes CASSKQGRNTEAFF.

This clone appeared a few times. The rearrangement joins TRBV28 to TRBJ2-1, with TRBD1 identical over 7 bases. CDR3 length: 14 residues. The germline V gene has CDR1 MDHEN and CDR2 SYDVKM. V gave up 4 bases and J gave up 2 bases; unmatched junction bases: 2. The CDR3 coding sequence is TGTGCCAGCAGTTGGGGACAGCCCTACAATGAGCAGTTCTTC. Translated, it gives CASSWGQPYNEQFF.

This clone was observed a few times. This sequence joins TRBV9 and TRBJ2-1; TRBD2 matches at 7 bases. Germline V gene lookup returns CDR1 SGDLS and CDR2 YYNGEE. With 1 base clipped from V and 11 bases from J, the junction kept 6 bases outside the gene matches. The CDR3 length is 13 residues. The CDR3 spells CASSVKGSGKQFF. In DNA form, the CDR3 reads TGTGCCAGCAGCGTAAAAGGGAGCGGGAAGCAGTTCTTC.

There are a few counts of this clone. This chain uses TRBV19 with TRBJ2-4; 9 bases match TRBD1. This CDR3 has 15 residues. The germline V gene has CDR1 LNHDA and CDR2 SQIVND (reference sequence). V lost 6 bases to trimming and J lost 8 bases; unmatched junction nucleotides: 11. The CDR3 loop reads CASSSGGTGLDIQYF. As DNA, the CDR3 is TGTGCCAGTAGCTCCGGGGGGACAGGGTTGGACATTCAGTACTTC.

The rearrangement uses TRBV27 and TRBJ2-1; no firm D call. Trimming took off 4 bases at V and 8 bases at J, with 9 bases between the two ends. Germline V gene data show CDR1 as MNHEY and CDR2 as SMNVEV (reference sequence). CDR3 length: 12 amino acids. CDR3 in DNA: TGTGCCAGCAGTTCTAGTTTCGATGAGCAGTTCTTC. The encoded protein is CASSSSFDEQFF.

V is TRBV19 and J is TRBJ1-4; D call uncertain. V was trimmed by 4 bases and J by 8 bases, leaving 8 bases between them. The CDR3 length is 12 residues. The germline V gene has CDR1 LNHDA and CDR2 SQIVND (reference sequence). CDR3 nucleotides: TGTGCCAGTAGTAGCCTGCGGGAAAAACTGTTTTTT. Translation: CASSSLREKLFF.

This clone was found a few times. The chain employs TRBV2 and TRBJ2-3; D possibly corresponds to TRBD1 (5 bases). V dropped 3 bases and J dropped 0 bases, with 7 bases sitting between them. Germline CDR1 is SNHLY and CDR2 is FYNNEI. CDR3 length: 14 residues. CDR3 DNA sequence: TGTGCCAGCAGTGAGCACAGGAGCACAGATACGCAGTATTTT. Translation: CASSEHRSTDTQYF.

The chain combines TRBV6-6 with TRBJ2-1; D gene ambiguous. The CDR3 totals 14 residues. Germline CDR1 MNHNY, CDR2 SVGAGI (reference sequence). Trimming removed 0 bases from V and 4 bases from J, with 7 bases in between. CDR3 amino acids: CASSYSFQYNEQFF. In DNA form, the CDR3 reads TGTGCCAGCAGTTACTCGTTTCAGTACAATGAGCAGTTCTTC.

This sequence joins TRBV7-6 and TRBJ2-7, with a possible D match to TRBD1 (6 bases). V dropped 4 bases and J dropped 2 bases, with 12 bases sitting between them. CDR1 and CDR2 from the germline V gene are SGHVS and FNYEAQ. The CDR3 consists of 14 residues. The CDR3 sequence: CASSWPGTTYEQYV. CDR3 coding DNA: TGTGCCAGCAGCTGGCCCGGGACAACCTACGAGCAGTACGTC.

The J gene is TRBJ1-5, the V gene TRBV28; a possible D gene is TRBD1 (6 bases). Trimming removed 3 bases from V and 6 bases from J, with 9 bases in between. Germline CDR1 MDHEN, CDR2 SYDVKM. The CDR3 has 13 residues. CDR3 region: CASSLGGRQPQHF. CDR3 DNA sequence: TGTGCCAGCAGTTTGGGGGGGCGTCAGCCCCAGCATTTT.

This clone was detected only a few times. The V call is TRBV7-2, the J call TRBJ2-5; D perhaps matches TRBD1 (6 bases). With 6 bases removed from V and 2 bases from J, the gap between germline ends came to 10 bases. The CDR3 length is 13 residues. In germline, CDR1 is SGHTA, CDR2 FQGNSA. The chain's CDR3 is CASRGQKQETQYF. The CDR3, as DNA: TGTGCCAGCAGAGGACAGAAACAAGAGACCCAGTACTTC.

Here the CDR3 reads CSVALQGLGTEAFF. The CDR3 DNA reads TGCAGCGTTGCTTTACAGGGGCTGGGGACTGAAGCTTTCTTT. This chain connects TRBV29-1 to TRBJ1-1; 7 nucleotides agree with TRBD1. This CDR3 contains 14 residues. Trimming at V came to 4 bases and at J to 5 bases, leaving 10 bases not matched to a gene. Germline values: CDR1 SQVTM, CDR2 ANQGSEA.

In nucleotides, the CDR3 is TGTGCCAGCAGCCCACAGGGTTACGAGCAGTACTTC. This sequence encodes CASSPQGYEQYF. The V and J genes are TRBV5-4 and TRBJ2-7; D is possibly TRBD1 (6 bases). The CDR3 is 12 amino acids. Germline-derived CDR1 and CDR2 are SGHNT and YYREEE (reference sequence). V shed 4 bases and J shed 4 bases, with 9 bases lying between them.

This clone was picked up a small number of times. This chain uses TRBV30 with TRBJ1-4; D might be TRBD1 (5 bases). Germline CDR1 GTSNPN, CDR2 SVGIG (reference sequence). This CDR3 spans 15 amino acids. V dropped 3 bases and J dropped 4 bases, with 15 bases sitting between them. The CDR3: CAWSPVGGVNEKLFF. CDR3 nucleotide sequence: TGTGCCTGGAGCCCGGTGGGGGGTGTTAATGAAAAACTGTTTTTT.

The V call is TRBV25-1, the J call TRBJ1-2, with 8 bases lining up with TRBD1. CDR3 length: 15 residues. Germline-derived CDR1 and CDR2 are MGHDK and SYGVNS. The V and J ends lost 3 bases and 8 bases, in that order; junction bases with no gene match: 11. The CDR3 nucleotides read TGTGCCAGCAGTGAGCCTATTCGGACAGGGCAAGGCTACACCTTC. Its translation: CASSEPIRTGQGYTF.